One T cell receptor beta chain is described in this entry. The data are from a study of T cells expressing NK-cell markers. Germline CDR1 MNHEY, CDR2 SMNVEV (reference sequence). This CDR3 is built from 18 residues. Each CDR3 protein gets one entry in TCRdb, which reprocessed the 5' RACE reads and gives no DNA. Its table lists 300,000 or so distinct CDR3 sequences. The sample comprised blood T cells: a sorted CD56 or NKG2C T cell subset, CD4+ or CD8+ T cells, or bulk PBMC T cells (not recorded which). The rearrangement uses TRBV27 and TRBJ1-5; TCRdb reports TRBD1, a call that lacks DNA to check it against. This sequence originates from a woman aged 18-69 years in good health. Here the CDR3 reads CASSPISVEVDRPQPQHF.